This TCR beta chain was recovered during a study of blood T cell repertoires in COVID-19. About the research overall: PBMCs, B-cell-depleted T cells, or T cells were the source of the cDNA or gDNA that made up the material.

TCRdb's copy holds only in-frame clones and misses some; the assay was immunoSEQ multiplex PCR. The table lists approximately 290,000 clones, 75% to 90% of them singletons. CDR1 and CDR2 from the germline V gene are MNHEY and SVGAGI. The CDR3 runs to 14 residues. Trimming shortened V by 6 bases and J by 0 bases, and 9 bases separated the two germline ends. V and J are TRBV6-5 and TRBJ2-4, with unresolved D. Sequenced sample: peripheral blood. The receptor's source is a man between 18 and 29 years old with active or convalescent COVID-19. Here the CDR3 DNA reads TGTGCCAGCAGGCTGAGCTTAGCCAAAAACATTCAGTACTTC. As protein: CASRLSLAKNIQYF.